The clone carrying this TCR beta chain has just a few counts. Antigen: not known. These data originate in a study of identical twins. Study conclusions and caveats: Conclusions were based on cross-sectional statistical analysis, without following the same donors. Among monozygotic twins, out-of-frame TCR alpha sharing exceeded what models predicted. Weaker excess twin sharing was seen among beta out-of-frame sequences.

Per the germline V gene, CDR1 is ENHRY and CDR2 is SYGVKD. The CDR3 is 18 residues long. V shed 0 bases, J shed 1 base, and the junction held 11 bases outside the gene matches. A universal primer binding site was introduced by template switching. The final cDNA contained unique molecular identifiers. Each CDR3 protein is one row after TCRdb ran MiXCR on the 5' RACE reads. This table holds just under 550,000 distinct CDR3 sequences, roughly 15% found once. The same sample was also studied in work on yellow fever vaccine responses in identical twins.

This chain uses TRBV10-3 with TRBJ2-7; 8 positions match TRBD2. This receptor was identified in a woman between 18 and 29 years old in good health. Source material: CD4+ T cells sorted from blood. The CDR3 sequence is CAISESDGSGSPSYEQYF. In DNA form, the CDR3 reads TGTGCCATCAGTGAGTCCGACGGGAGCGGGAGCCCGTCCTACGAGCAGTACTTC.